This T cell receptor beta chain was identified during a study of T-cell reconstitution after alpha-beta-depleted transplantation in children. CDR3 length equals 15 residues. V dropped 6 bases and J dropped 1 base, with 15 bases sitting between them. The study, taken as a whole, reports: Certain patients had high TCRbeta diversity at day 60, and it came from recipient T cells and thymic progenitors that survived. Reports say that about two months after transplant, the alpha-beta T cells came out of several hundred graft clones that had expanded. Diversity and T-cell counts at one year after transplant derived mostly from new T cells.

This clonotype was seen a handful of times. Its antigen is as yet unknown. The authors prepared the TCRbeta library with unique molecular identifiers. TCRdb called the PCR reads again in MiXCR, with one record for every CDR3 protein. The repertoire holds 900,000 or so distinct CDR3 sequences, with 16% as singletons. The sequenced sample was PBMCs, mostly from graft donor cells, obtained 360 days after TCRalphabeta/CD19-depleted stem cell transplant. The chain carries TRBV12-3 or TRBV12-4 and TRBJ2-5, with D perhaps matching TRBD2 (6 bases). This clonotype was obtained from a male patient aged 10-17 years who had a stem cell transplant for acute lymphoblastic leukemia, so the T cells may come from the graft donor. The CDR3: CASSSGGFPQETQYF. CDR3 nucleotides: TGTGCCAGCAGCTCCGGGGGATTCCCCCAAGAGACCCAGTACTTC.